The 6 T cell receptor beta chains below were found in one sample sequenced in a study of blood T cell repertoires in COVID-19. This table comes from immunoSEQ multiplex PCR, and its TCRdb copy is limited to in-frame clones, with some not included. The repertoire holds about 210,000 clones, with roughly 90% as singletons. The sample consisted of peripheral blood. These receptors originate from a woman in her 70s with acute or convalescent COVID-19.

The rearrangement links TRBV3-1 (or the pseudogene TRBV3-2) to TRBJ2-3; 8 nucleotides align to TRBD2. This CDR3 has 15 residues. Germline CDR1 is LGHDT and CDR2 is YNNKEL (reference sequence). Trimming cost V 5 bases and J 1 base; bases outside gene matches: 5. The CDR3 loop reads CASSARGGGTDTQYF. As DNA, the CDR3 is TGTGCCAGCAGCGCACGGGGGGGAGGCACAGATACGCAGTATTTT.

This clone occurred a few times. The V gene is TRBV18, the J gene TRBJ2-1; tentative D call: TRBD2 (6 bases). Germline V CDR1 and CDR2: KGHSH, LQKENI. Trimming cost V 5 bases and J 5 bases, with 22 bases left between them. The CDR3 has 17 residues. The DNA of the CDR3 is TGTGCCAGCTCATCAGGGACTCCCACCGGTCCCGACAATGAGCAGTTCTTC. This sequence encodes CASSSGTPTGPDNEQFF.

V and J are TRBV10-3 and TRBJ1-2, with D unresolved. Germline CDR1 is ENHRY and CDR2 is SYGVKD. The ends were cut back, 0 bases at V and 3 bases at J, with 5 bases in the middle. The CDR3 loop spans 13 amino acids. CDR3 bases: TGTGCCATCAGTGAGTCGAGGGACTATGGCTACACCTTC. Amino acids: CAISESRDYGYTF.

The rearrangement links TRBV11-2 to TRBJ2-2, with TRBD1 matching 9 bases. Germline CDR1 and CDR2: SGHAT and FQNNGV. With 2 bases clipped from V and 4 bases from J, the junction kept 5 bases outside the gene matches. The CDR3 runs to 16 residues. This CDR3 reads CASSLIGQGRTGELFF. CDR3 nucleotides: TGTGCCAGCAGCTTAATCGGACAGGGGCGCACCGGGGAGCTGTTTTTT. The whole variable domain, remainder taken from reference TRBV11-2 and TRBJ2-2, is EAGVAQSPRYKIIEKRQSVAFWCNPISGHATLYWYQQILGQGPKLLIQFQNNGVVDDSQLPKDRFSAERLKGVDSTLKIQPAKLEDSAVYLCASSLIGQGRTGELFFGEGSRLTVL.

The chain carries TRBV2 and TRBJ2-5, with D unresolved. In germline, CDR1 is SNHLY, CDR2 FYNNEI. The V end lost 8 bases, the J end lost 1 base, and 17 bases lay between the germline ends. This CDR3 contains 15 residues. CDR3 sequence: CASSDTATSQETQYF. As DNA, the CDR3 is TGTGCCAGCTCTGATACAGCCACATCCCAAGAGACCCAGTACTTC.

For this clone: Additional DNA sequences in this sample encode the identical CDR3. The chain couples TRBV19 to TRBJ2-3, with 13 nucleotides matching TRBD2. The CDR3 is 17 amino acids. Germline loops: CDR1 LNHDA, CDR2 SQIVND (reference sequence). J was trimmed by 2 bases and V by 3 bases; bases with no gene match: 5. The CDR3 protein is CASSIGGLAGTTDTQYF. CDR3 coding DNA: TGTGCCAGTAGTATCGGGGGACTAGCGGGGACCACAGATACGCAGTATTTT.